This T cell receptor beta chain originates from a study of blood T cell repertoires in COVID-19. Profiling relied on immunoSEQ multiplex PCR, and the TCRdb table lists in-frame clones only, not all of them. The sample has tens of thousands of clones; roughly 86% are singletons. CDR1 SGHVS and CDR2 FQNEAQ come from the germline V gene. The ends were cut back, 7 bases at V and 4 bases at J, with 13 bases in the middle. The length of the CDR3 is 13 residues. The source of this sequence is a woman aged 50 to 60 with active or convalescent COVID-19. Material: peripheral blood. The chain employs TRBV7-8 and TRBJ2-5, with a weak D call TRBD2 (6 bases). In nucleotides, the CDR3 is TGTGCCAGCATCCCGGATAGCGGAGAGACCCAGTACTTC. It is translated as CASIPDSGETQYF.